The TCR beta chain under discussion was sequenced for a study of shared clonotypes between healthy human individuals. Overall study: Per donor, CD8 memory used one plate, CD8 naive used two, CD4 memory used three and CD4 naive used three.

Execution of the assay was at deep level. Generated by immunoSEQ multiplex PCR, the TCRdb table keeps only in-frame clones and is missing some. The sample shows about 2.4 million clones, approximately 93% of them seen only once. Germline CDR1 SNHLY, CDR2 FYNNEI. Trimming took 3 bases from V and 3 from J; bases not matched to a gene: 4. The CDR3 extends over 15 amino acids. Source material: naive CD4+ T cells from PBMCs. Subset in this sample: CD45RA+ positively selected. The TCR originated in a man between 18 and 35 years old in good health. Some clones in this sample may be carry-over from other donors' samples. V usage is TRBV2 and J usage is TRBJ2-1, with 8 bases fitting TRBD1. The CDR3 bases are TGTGCCAGCAGTGATGCGGGACAGGTCTACAATGAGCAGTTCTTC. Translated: CASSDAGQVYNEQFF. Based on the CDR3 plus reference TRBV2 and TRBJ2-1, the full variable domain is EPEVTQTPSHQVTQMGQEVILRCVPISNHLYFYWYRQILGQKVEFLVSFYNNEISEKSEIFDDQFSVERPDGSNFTLKIRSTKLEDSAMYFCASSDAGQVYNEQFFGPGTRLTVL.